This record covers a single T cell receptor (beta chain). The target antigen is unknown. At one of its ends the junction is not consistent with the germline gene, which may arise from a read error. This CDR3 spans 13 amino acids. CDR1 MNHNS and CDR2 SASEGT come from the germline V gene. TCRdb's table, derived via immunoSEQ multiplex PCR, lists solely in-frame clones and lacks some. Here the sample spans under 70,000 clones, around 87% being singletons. Healthy donors had no documented immune events, such as infections, while sampled. The data belong to a study of identifying expanded T cells in peripheral blood. Whole-study findings and limits: Over about two and four weeks, about 15 and 19 clones changed, versus around 1.3 between replicates.

The specimen sequenced was blood. The clonotype originates from a person aged 18-69 years in good health. The J gene is TRBJ2-2, the V gene TRBV6-1; 8 nucleotides align to TRBD1. CDR3 region: CASGQGGTGELFF. The CDR3 bases are TGCGCAAGTGGACAGGGAGGCACCGGGGAGCTGTTTTTT.